This is a list of T cell receptor beta chains from one sample in a study of T cell responses to AZD1222 COVID-19 vaccine. Using immunoSEQ multiplex PCR, the repertoire was profiled, and TCRdb retains in-frame clones only, with some absent. The sample consists of fewer than 150,000 clones, around nine tenths of them appearing once. The material sequenced was peripheral blood, taken on day 0 of AZD1222 vaccination. The receptors were gathered from an adult in good health. Each CDR3 is given with its conserved first and last residue. Fields, in order: J gene, clone size, D gene, V gene, CDR3 protein, CDR3 DNA. A D gene is named only where the DNA matches it firmly. Size tells how often a clone was seen (once, few, many) or the class of an expanded clone, and some rows leave it out.

J gene: TRBJ1-1
clone size: .
D gene: TRBD1
V gene: TRBV7-9
CDR3 protein: CASSSPGQELMNTEAFF
CDR3 DNA: TGTGCCAGCAGTTCTCCTGGACAGGAGCTAATGAACACTGAAGCTTTCTTT

J gene: TRBJ1-1
clone size: .
D gene: .
V gene: TRBV18
CDR3 protein: CASSPARTGNTEAFF
CDR3 DNA: TGTGCCAGCTCACCGGCTCGGACGGGGAACACTGAAGCTTTCTTT

J gene: TRBJ2-7
clone size: few
D gene: TRBD2
V gene: TRBV18
CDR3 protein: CASSREGRAYEQYF
CDR3 DNA: TGTGCCAGCTCAAGGGAGGGCCGGGCCTACGAGCAGTACTTC

J gene: TRBJ2-5
clone size: .
D gene: TRBD2
V gene: TRBV19
CDR3 protein: CASSIASGKETQYF
CDR3 DNA: TGTGCCAGTAGTATCGCTAGCGGGAAAGAGACCCAGTACTTC

J gene: TRBJ1-2
clone size: once
D gene: TRBD1
V gene: TRBV9
CDR3 protein: CASSSRTGDSYGYTF
CDR3 DNA: TGTGCCAGCAGCTCCCGGACAGGGGATTCCTATGGCTACACCTTC

J gene: TRBJ1-2
clone size: .
D gene: .
V gene: TRBV5-5
CDR3 protein: CASSLDVYGYTF
CDR3 DNA: TGTGCCAGCAGCTTGGACGTCTATGGCTACACCTTC

J gene: TRBJ2-7
clone size: once
D gene: .
V gene: TRBV5-6
CDR3 protein: CASSFGGVPPYEQYF
CDR3 DNA: TGTGCCAGCAGCTTTGGGGGAGTACCACCCTACGAGCAGTACTTC

J gene: TRBJ1-4
clone size: .
D gene: .
V gene: TRBV27
CDR3 protein: CASSLENEKLFF
CDR3 DNA: TGTGCCAGCAGTTTAGAGAATGAAAAACTGTTTTTT

J gene: TRBJ2-3
clone size: .
D gene: TRBD1
V gene: TRBV5-1
CDR3 protein: CASRQLDRVGTDTQYF
CDR3 DNA: TGCGCCAGCAGACAACTGGACAGGGTCGGCACAGATACGCAGTATTTT

J gene: TRBJ1-1
clone size: .
D gene: TRBD1
V gene: TRBV5-1
CDR3 protein: CASSLGRQGSPTEAFF
CDR3 DNA: TGCGCCAGCAGCTTGGGGAGACAGGGATCCCCCACTGAAGCTTTCTTT

J gene: TRBJ1-1
clone size: .
D gene: .
V gene: TRBV15
CDR3 protein: CATLDRLNTEAFF
CDR3 DNA: TGTGCCACCCTGGACAGATTGAACACTGAAGCTTTCTTT

J gene: TRBJ1-6
clone size: .
D gene: .
V gene: TRBV25-1
CDR3 protein: CASSQGGFNSPLHF
CDR3 DNA: TGTGCCAGCAGCCAAGGGGGGTTTAATTCACCCCTCCACTTT

J gene: TRBJ2-1
clone size: once
D gene: .
V gene: TRBV10-3
CDR3 protein: CAVGLPFDEQFF
CDR3 DNA: TGTGCCGTGGGACTCCCTTTTGATGAGCAGTTCTTC

J gene: TRBJ2-7
clone size: .
D gene: TRBD1
V gene: TRBV7-2
CDR3 protein: CASSFSTTGLMTYEQYF
CDR3 DNA: TGTGCCAGCAGCTTTTCCACGACAGGGTTGATGACCTACGAGCAGTACTTC

J gene: TRBJ2-3
clone size: .
D gene: .
V gene: TRBV9
CDR3 protein: CASNRDSSTDTQYF
CDR3 DNA: TGTGCCAGCAACCGGGACTCTAGCACAGATACGCAGTATTTT

J gene: TRBJ2-3
clone size: .
D gene: TRBD2
V gene: TRBV11-2
CDR3 protein: CASSLDFRSRGGGSTDTQYF
CDR3 DNA: TGTGCCAGCAGCTTAGATTTTAGATCGCGGGGGGGAGGGAGCACAGATACGCAGTATTTT

J gene: TRBJ2-1
clone size: .
D gene: TRBD2
V gene: TRBV28
CDR3 protein: CASSTIAGGPFEQFF
CDR3 DNA: TGTGCCAGCAGCACGATAGCGGGGGGGCCATTTGAGCAGTTCTTC

J gene: TRBJ2-4
clone size: .
D gene: TRBD1
V gene: TRBV18
CDR3 protein: CASSPDRAQAHIQYF
CDR3 DNA: TGTGCCAGCTCGCCAGACAGGGCCCAAGCGCACATTCAGTACTTC

J gene: TRBJ2-5
clone size: .
D gene: .
V gene: TRBV18
CDR3 protein: CASSPLGPPRQETQYF
CDR3 DNA: TGTGCCAGCTCACCGCTGGGGCCTCCCCGCCAAGAGACCCAGTACTTC

J gene: TRBJ1-6
clone size: .
D gene: .
V gene: TRBV4-1
CDR3 protein: CASSQALLLALHF
CDR3 DNA: TGCGCCAGCAGCCAAGCGTTACTCCTCGCCCTCCACTTT

J gene: TRBJ2-3
clone size: .
D gene: .
V gene: TRBV4-2
CDR3 protein: CASSQVPGGPDTQYF
CDR3 DNA: TGTGCCAGCAGCCAAGTCCCCGGGGGGCCAGATACGCAGTATTTT

J gene: TRBJ1-3
clone size: .
D gene: .
V gene: TRBV21-1
CDR3 protein: CASPGRGGLGNTIYF
CDR3 DNA: TGTGCCAGCCCCGGCCGGGGTGGATTAGGAAACACCATATATTTT

J gene: TRBJ1-2
clone size: .
D gene: TRBD1
V gene: TRBV5-4
CDR3 protein: CASSPGPRLTGGYGYTF
CDR3 DNA: TGTGCCAGCAGCCCGGGCCCGAGACTTACAGGGGGCTATGGCTACACCTTC

J gene: TRBJ1-4
clone size: .
D gene: .
V gene: TRBV7-9
CDR3 protein: CASSLASGTRVEKLFF
CDR3 DNA: TGTGCCAGCAGCTTAGCAAGTGGGACGCGGGTTGAAAAACTGTTTTTT

J gene: TRBJ1-3
clone size: .
D gene: .
V gene: TRBV5-6
CDR3 protein: CASSADQGSGNTIYF
CDR3 DNA: TGTGCCAGCAGCGCAGATCAGGGGTCTGGAAACACCATATATTTT

J gene: TRBJ2-4
clone size: .
D gene: TRBD1
V gene: TRBV27
CDR3 protein: CASSLAGGNIQYF
CDR3 DNA: TGTGCCAGCAGTTTGGCAGGGGGCAACATTCAGTACTTC

J gene: TRBJ2-2
clone size: .
D gene: .
V gene: TRBV11-3
CDR3 protein: CASSLIAPGDTGELFF
CDR3 DNA: TGTGCCAGCAGCTTAATAGCGCCTGGGGACACCGGGGAGCTGTTTTTT

J gene: TRBJ2-1
clone size: once
D gene: .
V gene: TRBV19
CDR3 protein: CASSIAGTSEQFF
CDR3 DNA: TGTGCCAGTAGTATAGCGGGGACAAGTGAGCAGTTCTTC

J gene: TRBJ1-6
clone size: .
D gene: .
V gene: TRBV10-3
CDR3 protein: CAIRTVSESPLHF
CDR3 DNA: TGTGCCATCAGGACAGTCTCCGAATCACCCCTCCACTTT

J gene: TRBJ2-7
clone size: .
D gene: .
V gene: TRBV4-3
CDR3 protein: CASSQVGQGLYEQYF
CDR3 DNA: TGCGCCAGCAGCCAAGTTGGGCAGGGCCTCTACGAGCAGTACTTC

J gene: TRBJ1-1
clone size: .
D gene: .
V gene: TRBV14
CDR3 protein: CASSHMDIYTEAFF
CDR3 DNA: TGTGCCAGCAGCCATATGGACATCTACACTGAAGCTTTCTTT

J gene: TRBJ1-4
clone size: medium-sized
D gene: .
V gene: TRBV6-2/TRBV6-3
CDR3 protein: CASSSVGENEKLFF
CDR3 DNA: TGTGCCAGCAGTTCCGTGGGGGAAAATGAAAAACTGTTTTTT

J gene: TRBJ1-2
clone size: many
D gene: TRBD1
V gene: TRBV27
CDR3 protein: CASVLLDRAHGYTF
CDR3 DNA: TGTGCCAGCGTATTATTGGACAGGGCCCATGGCTACACCTTC

J gene: TRBJ1-5
clone size: once
D gene: .
V gene: TRBV27
CDR3 protein: CASSYREDQPQHF
CDR3 DNA: TGTGCCAGCAGTTACAGGGAGGATCAGCCCCAGCATTTT

J gene: TRBJ2-3
clone size: .
D gene: TRBD1
V gene: TRBV2
CDR3 protein: CASSTGAGDTQYF
CDR3 DNA: TGTGCCAGCAGTACAGGGGCAGGGGATACGCAGTATTTT

J gene: TRBJ2-5
clone size: .
D gene: .
V gene: TRBV7-2
CDR3 protein: CASSQSQRTSFQETQYF
CDR3 DNA: TGTGCCAGCAGCCAGAGTCAGCGGACCTCCTTCCAAGAGACCCAGTACTTC

J gene: TRBJ1-6
clone size: few
D gene: .
V gene: TRBV7-8
CDR3 protein: CASRGGSPLHF
CDR3 DNA: TGTGCCAGCCGGGGGGGTTCACCCCTCCACTTT

J gene: TRBJ1-5
clone size: .
D gene: TRBD1
V gene: TRBV3-1/TRBV3-2
CDR3 protein: CASSHSGTVNQPQHF
CDR3 DNA: TGTGCCAGCAGCCATTCCGGGACAGTCAATCAGCCCCAGCATTTT

J gene: TRBJ2-3
clone size: .
D gene: .
V gene: TRBV4-2
CDR3 protein: CASSPTEWGETDTQYF
CDR3 DNA: TGTGCCAGCAGCCCAACGGAGTGGGGGGAGACAGATACGCAGTATTTT

J gene: TRBJ2-3
clone size: .
D gene: .
V gene: TRBV6-4
CDR3 protein: CASSRYTVAKSTDTQYF
CDR3 DNA: TGTGCCAGCAGTCGCTATACAGTAGCCAAAAGCACAGATACGCAGTATTTT

J gene: TRBJ2-1
clone size: .
D gene: .
V gene: TRBV9
CDR3 protein: CASSPRPSTGNNEQFF
CDR3 DNA: TGTGCCAGCAGCCCTCGACCGTCGACAGGAAACAATGAGCAGTTCTTC

J gene: TRBJ1-2
clone size: .
D gene: .
V gene: TRBV2
CDR3 protein: CASKGTGPDYGYTF
CDR3 DNA: TGTGCCAGCAAGGGGACGGGTCCGGACTATGGCTACACCTTC

J gene: TRBJ1-1
clone size: .
D gene: TRBD1
V gene: TRBV5-1
CDR3 protein: CASSLEWGTGATEAFF
CDR3 DNA: TGCGCCAGCAGCTTGGAGTGGGGGACAGGGGCAACTGAAGCTTTCTTT

J gene: TRBJ1-1
clone size: .
D gene: TRBD1
V gene: TRBV2
CDR3 protein: CAIPGQANTEAFF
CDR3 DNA: TGTGCCATACCGGGACAGGCGAACACTGAAGCTTTCTTT

J gene: TRBJ2-3
clone size: .
D gene: .
V gene: TRBV7-2
CDR3 protein: CASSQWGGGTDTQYF
CDR3 DNA: TGTGCCAGCAGCCAGTGGGGCGGGGGCACAGATACGCAGTATTTT

J gene: TRBJ2-3
clone size: .
D gene: .
V gene: TRBV29-1
CDR3 protein: CSAVSGLSDATQYF
CDR3 DNA: TGCAGCGCTGTATCGGGACTCTCAGATGCTACGCAGTATTTT

J gene: TRBJ2-7
clone size: .
D gene: .
V gene: TRBV6-7
CDR3 protein: CASNPAGASSYEQYF
CDR3 DNA: TGTGCCAGCAACCCAGCGGGTGCTAGCTCCTACGAGCAGTACTTC

J gene: TRBJ2-5
clone size: .
D gene: .
V gene: TRBV7-9
CDR3 protein: CASSGDRQAQETQYF
CDR3 DNA: TGTGCCAGCAGCGGGGACCGACAGGCCCAAGAGACCCAGTACTTC

J gene: TRBJ1-3
clone size: .
D gene: .
V gene: TRBV5-6
CDR3 protein: CASSLGPAPGNTIYF
CDR3 DNA: TGTGCCAGCAGCTTAGGGCCAGCCCCTGGAAACACCATATATTTT

J gene: TRBJ2-7
clone size: .
D gene: TRBD2
V gene: TRBV9
CDR3 protein: CASSVVPSGTSGYEQYF
CDR3 DNA: TGTGCCAGCAGCGTAGTCCCGTCCGGGACTAGCGGCTACGAGCAGTACTTC

J gene: TRBJ2-1
clone size: many
D gene: TRBD1
V gene: TRBV19
CDR3 protein: CASSIGQGAVDEQFF
CDR3 DNA: TGTGCCAGTAGTATTGGGCAGGGGGCTGTCGATGAGCAGTTCTTC

J gene: TRBJ1-5
clone size: .
D gene: .
V gene: TRBV6-2/TRBV6-3
CDR3 protein: CASSHRDVGNQPQHF
CDR3 DNA: TGTGCCAGCAGTCATAGGGATGTAGGCAATCAGCCCCAGCATTTT